This TCR beta chain was identified during a study of blood T cell repertoires in COVID-19. Study in general: Samples of COVID-19 (acute and convalescent) were obtained from the United States, Italy and Spain.

Participant ages covered roughly 18 to 89 years across about two dozen US areas. Per the original data handling: Estimation of nucleated cell counts relied on the amplification of reference gene primers. Only in-frame clones appear in the TCRdb table, and some are missing; sequencing was by immunoSEQ multiplex PCR. V and J calls and clone size are those listed in that table; D and trimming were worked out from the DNA. The data show 150,000 to 200,000 clones, roughly 85% seen once. Trimming left V 4 bases short and J 6 bases short, with 10 bases between. This CDR3 spans 12 amino acids. The J gene is TRBJ2-7, the V gene TRBV12-3 or TRBV12-4; possibly TRBD2 for D (5 bases). This receptor was identified in a man aged 60 to 75 who had recovered from COVID-19. Material: PBMCs or T cells enriched from blood (not recorded which). CDR3 loop: CASSSGWGEQYF. CDR3 nucleotide sequence: TGTGCCAGCAGTTCGGGGTGGGGCGAGCAGTACTTC.